This T cell receptor beta chain was observed in a study of cytomegalovirus exposure and HLA in healthy donors. General observations from the study: Among the sequence variants, a highly shared cluster was likely an artifact of sequencing. A later analysis reportedly identified an Asian-associated ancestry cluster as carrying fewer N-insertions than the roughly 700-donor mean. Further analysis was carried out later, and it showed several of the most significant clusters appearing linked to common viral pathogens.

The CDR3 runs to 13 residues. From germline, CDR1 is SQVTM and CDR2 ANQGSEA. PCR involved 60 Vbeta and 13 Jbeta primers. Here immunoSEQ multiplex PCR was the method, and the copy in TCRdb shows in-frame clones only, minus some. The profile shows about 120,000 clones, over 70% of them singletons. About this clone: No antigen is known for it.

The source is a woman younger than 30 in good health and CMV-seronegative. This sequence joins TRBV29-1 and TRBJ2-5, with D possibly matching TRBD2 (5 bases). Judging by the DNA end, TRBJ2-7 fits better; the J call may be wrong. Sample: PBMCs. CDR3 protein: CSAGSPEAYEQYF. The CDR3 DNA follows: TGCAGCGCTGGGTCCCCGGAGGCCTACGAGCAGTACTTC.